The rows below give T cell receptor beta chains drawn from one sample of a study of T cells after yellow fever vaccination. A single record per CDR3 protein comes from TCRdb applying MiXCR to the 5' RACE reads. Of about 260,000 distinct CDR3 sequences detected, more than 3.5% appear once; the ten largest clones hold around 20%. The sequenced sample was PBMCs, obtained 15 days after the yellow fever booster vaccination. These receptors were collected from a man aged 18 to 30 who received the YFV17D yellow fever vaccine. Each CDR3 is given with its conserved first and last residue. Fields, in order: J gene, CDR3 length, V gene, D gene, clone size, CDR3 protein, CDR3 DNA. D genes are given only for firm matches. Part of the rows lack a size; the others show once, few, many or a class for expanded clones.

>TRBJ1-5|16|TRBV7-2|-|many
CASSLMGGGPGQPQHF
TGTGCCAGCAGCTTAATGGGGGGGGGCCCGGGTCAGCCCCAGCATTTT
>TRBJ1-5|15|TRBV12-3/TRBV12-4|TRBD1|many
CASSFQGGSNQPQHF
TGTGCCAGCAGTTTCCAGGGGGGCAGCAATCAGCCCCAGCATTTT
>TRBJ2-1|14|TRBV12-3/TRBV12-4|TRBD2|many
CASNFAGGDNEQFF
TGTGCCAGCAACTTTGCGGGGGGGGACAATGAGCAGTTCTTC
>TRBJ2-2|14|TRBV29-1|TRBD2|many
CSVSSGGPTGELFF
TGCAGCGTTTCTAGCGGGGGGCCTACCGGGGAGCTGTTTTTT
>TRBJ1-1|14|TRBV28|TRBD1|once
CASSRGGERAEAFF
TGTGCCAGCAGCCGAGGGGGCGAAAGGGCTGAAGCTTTCTTT
>TRBJ1-4|15|TRBV5-1|TRBD1|once
CASSLAGQEEEKLFF
TGCGCCAGCAGCTTGGCGGGACAGGAGGAGGAAAAACTGTTTTTT
>TRBJ1-6|14|TRBV7-2|-|many
CASSPGVYNSPLHF
TGTGCCAGCAGCCCCGGGGTCTATAATTCACCCCTCCACTTT
>TRBJ1-6|17|TRBV4-3|TRBD1|-
CASSLGGPGQGNSPLHF
TGCGCCAGCAGCCTCGGGGGTCCGGGACAGGGTAATTCACCCCTCCACTTT
>TRBJ2-1|15|TRBV14|TRBD1|many
CASSRRTGQGGRQFF
TGTGCCAGCAGCCGAAGGACCGGACAGGGGGGTAGGCAGTTCTTC
>TRBJ1-1|13|TRBV2|-|many
CASSSTQTTEAFF
TGTGCCAGCAGCTCGACCCAGACCACTGAAGCTTTCTTT
>TRBJ1-2|14|TRBV4-1|-|many
CASSQVVGVGGYTF
TGCGCCAGCAGCCAAGTAGTCGGGGTTGGTGGCTACACCTTC
>TRBJ1-1|15|TRBV7-9|-|many
CASSLVPDWDTEAFF
TGTGCCAGCAGCTTAGTCCCGGACTGGGACACTGAAGCTTTCTTT
>TRBJ2-4|16|TRBV6-5|TRBD2|many
CASSYAGTSSKNIQYF
TGTGCCAGCAGTTACGCCGGGACTAGTTCCAAAAACATTCAGTACTTC
>TRBJ2-4|14|TRBV29-1|-|-
CSVVGGSDRNIQYF
TGCAGCGTTGTAGGGGGGTCAGACCGAAACATTCAGTACTTC
>TRBJ2-1|12|TRBV27|-|many
CASLAPNNEQFF
TGTGCCAGCCTGGCGCCCAACAATGAGCAGTTCTTC
>TRBJ2-7|18|TRBV6-4|TRBD1|many
CASSDAPPRQGSMGEQYF
TGTGCCAGCAGTGACGCACCCCCTCGACAGGGTAGTATGGGCGAGCAGTACTTC
>TRBJ1-6|18|TRBV18|-|many
CASSPPDRGYSYNSPLHF
TGTGCCAGCTCACCACCGGACCGAGGTTACTCCTATAATTCACCCCTCCACTTT
>TRBJ1-1|14|TRBV5-1|TRBD1|many
CASSGGQGNTEAFF
TGCGCCAGCAGCGGGGGACAGGGGAACACTGAAGCTTTCTTT
>TRBJ1-2|16|TRBV18|-|many
CASSRQASLGLDGYTF
TGTGCCAGCTCACGACAGGCATCTTTGGGGCTCGACGGCTACACCTTC
>TRBJ2-7|13|TRBV20-1|-|many
CSARKNRAYEQYF
TGCAGTGCTAGAAAGAACAGGGCCTACGAGCAGTACTTC
>TRBJ2-2|15|TRBV7-2|-|many
CASSPGGPGTGELFF
TGTGCCAGCAGCCCGGGGGGCCCGGGTACCGGGGAGCTGTTTTTT
>TRBJ2-7|15|TRBV10-3|-|many
CAISAARGILYEQYF
TGTGCCATCAGTGCCGCGAGAGGGATACTCTACGAGCAGTACTTC
>TRBJ1-5|16|TRBV5-6|-|many
CASSALGEGEDQPQHF
TGTGCCAGCAGCGCCCTCGGTGAAGGGGAGGATCAGCCCCAGCATTTT
>TRBJ2-6|17|TRBV5-6|TRBD1|many
CASRDRNLLLGANVLTF
TGTGCCAGCCGGGACAGGAACCTATTGTTGGGGGCCAACGTCCTGACTTTC
>TRBJ2-1|17|TRBV12-3/TRBV12-4|-|many
CASSLSSGGKTYNEQFF
TGTGCCAGCAGTTTGAGTTCGGGGGGCAAAACCTACAATGAGCAGTTCTTC
>TRBJ1-1|13|TRBV5-4|-|-
CASSSGYNTEAFF
TGTGCCAGCAGCTCAGGGTATAACACTGAAGCTTTCTTT
>TRBJ2-4|13|TRBV5-5|TRBD1|many
CASSQTGFNIQYF
TGTGCCAGCAGCCAGACAGGGTTCAACATTCAGTACTTC
>TRBJ1-5|17|TRBV7-8|-|many
CASSFSSGGLGNQPQHF
TGTGCCAGCAGCTTTAGTTCGGGGGGGCTTGGCAATCAGCCCCAGCATTTT
>TRBJ2-5|15|TRBV11-2|TRBD1|many
CASSAKTGNQETQYF
TGTGCCAGCAGCGCCAAGACAGGGAACCAAGAGACCCAGTACTTC
>TRBJ2-1|14|TRBV7-9|-|many
CASSPGGEYNEQFF
TGTGCCAGCAGCCCCGGGGGCGAATACAATGAGCAGTTCTTC
>TRBJ2-7|16|TRBV7-2|-|many
CASSLAPGGQPYEQYF
TGTGCCAGCAGCCTAGCCCCGGGGGGCCAGCCCTACGAGCAGTACTTC
>TRBJ2-3|16|TRBV24-1|-|many
CATSALNGGSTDTQYF
TGTGCCACCAGTGCCCTTAACGGGGGCAGCACAGATACGCAGTATTTT
>TRBJ1-1|16|TRBV5-1|TRBD1|many
CASSSSTGTAYTEAFF
TGCGCCAGCAGCTCCTCCACCGGGACAGCATACACTGAAGCTTTCTTT
>TRBJ2-2|13|TRBV19|-|-
CAGSPGYTGELFF
TGTGCCGGATCGCCAGGGTATACCGGGGAGCTGTTTTTT
>TRBJ1-2|13|TRBV6-1|TRBD1|many
CASTRGGLYGYTF
TGTGCCAGCACCAGGGGGGGCCTCTATGGCTACACCTTC
>TRBJ2-3|13|TRBV7-9|TRBD1|many
CASSPRGPDTQYF
TGTGCCAGCAGCCCTAGGGGGCCAGATACGCAGTATTTT
>TRBJ1-1|14|TRBV5-1|-|many
CASSPGGLNTEAFF
TGCGCCAGCAGCCCCGGAGGGCTGAACACTGAAGCTTTCTTT
>TRBJ2-5|13|TRBV13|-|many
CASSFSAQETQYF
TGTGCCAGCAGCTTTTCAGCACAAGAGACCCAGTACTTC
>TRBJ1-5|19|TRBV7-2|-|many
CASSLVHGALPSSNQPQHF
TGTGCCAGCAGCTTAGTTCACGGGGCGCTCCCTTCAAGCAATCAGCCCCAGCATTTT
>TRBJ2-1|16|TRBV6-1|TRBD2|many
CASSDPGGPGGNEQFF
TGTGCCAGCAGTGACCCGGGGGGGCCGGGTGGCAATGAGCAGTTCTTC
>TRBJ2-3|16|TRBV29-1|-|many
CSVETGRGFRGDTQYF
TGCAGCGTCGAAACTGGTAGGGGGTTTCGCGGAGATACGCAGTATTTT
>TRBJ1-1|14|TRBV6-2/TRBV6-3|-|many
CASSWTLRGTEAFF
TGTGCCAGCAGTTGGACTCTGAGGGGCACTGAAGCTTTCTTT